The following is a T cell receptor beta chain sequence with its context. The target antigen is unknown. Clones were sequenced by immunoSEQ multiplex PCR, and TCRdb holds only the in-frame ones, with some missing. The data contain about 91,000 clones, around 84% of them singletons. V was cut by 0 bases and J by 4 bases, with 10 bases left in between. The CDR3 spans 13 residues. The germline V gene encodes CDR1 GTSNPN and CDR2 SVGIG (reference sequence). Autoimmune disease history or systemic immunosuppression led to patient exclusion. The sample belongs to a study of OX40 agonist ivuxolimab in advanced cancers. Study-level information: Mean age 60 years, range about 20 to 79; around 80% male.

Broader study findings: Researchers report that CD8+ T cells had, on average, more expanded clones than CD4+.

The rearrangement links TRBV30 to TRBJ2-7; D is ambiguous. The specimen was CD4+ or CD8+ T cells sorted from blood, collected in a trial of the OX40 agonist ivuxolimab. This TCR came from an adult with an advanced solid tumor such as melanoma, head and neck, liver or kidney cancer. The CDR3 region is CAWSVGANYEQYF. For the CDR3, the DNA is TGTGCCTGGAGTGTAGGTGCCAATTACGAGCAGTACTTC.